Shown below are 24 T cell receptor beta chains from a single sample sequenced in a study of cytomegalovirus exposure and HLA in healthy donors. This PCR relied on a set of 60 Vbeta primers and 13 Jbeta primers. The table came from immunoSEQ multiplex PCR; TCRdb's copy has only in-frame clones and leaves some out. In the table there are over 95,000 clones, around 77% of which are singletons. Sequenced material: PBMCs. These receptor sequences come from a middle-aged man in good health and CMV-seronegative.

The V gene is TRBV5-4, the J gene TRBJ1-2; 10 bases agree with TRBD1. This CDR3 is built from 17 residues. Germline loops: CDR1 SGHNT, CDR2 YYREEE (reference sequence). J gave up 3 bases and V 4 bases, and 12 bases lay outside the gene matches. The CDR3 DNA is TGTGCCAGCAGCCCCGGGACAGGGGACCCTCTATACTATGGCTACACCTTC. Translating gives CASSPGTGDPLYYGYTF.

The rearrangement links TRBV7-2 to TRBJ2-3, with 11 nucleotides matching TRBD2. This CDR3 comprises 15 residues. CDR1 is SGHTA, CDR2 FQGNSA, per germline. The V gene end was trimmed by 6 bases and the J gene end by 6 bases; junction bases not matched to a gene: 8. The CDR3 region is CASSPSGGRWDTQYF. The CDR3 region has the DNA TGTGCCAGCAGTCCTAGCGGGGGGCGTTGGGATACGCAGTATTTT.

This rearrangement joins TRBV11-2 to TRBJ1-1; 8 bases agree with TRBD1. The trim removed 4 bases at V and 0 bases at J, leaving 7 bases unmatched. The CDR3 is 16 residues long. The germline gives CDR1 SGHAT, CDR2 FQNNGV. The CDR3 sequence: CASSSRQGLVNTEAFF. The CDR3 DNA sequence: TGTGCCAGCAGCTCGAGACAGGGGTTGGTGAACACTGAAGCTTTCTTT.

V is TRBV5-1 and J is TRBJ2-2, with 9 nucleotides matching TRBD1. V shed 2 bases and J 0 bases; nucleotides not matched to a gene: 5. Germline values: CDR1 SGHRS, CDR2 YFSETQ. This CDR3 contains 17 residues. For the CDR3, the DNA is TGCGCCAGCAGCTTTGTACAGGGGGCCGCGAACACCGGGGAGCTGTTTTTT. Translation: CASSFVQGAANTGELFF.

The CDR3 protein is CASSLSGSTDTQYF. CDR3 sequence (DNA): TGTGCCAGCAGCTTATCCGGGAGCACAGATACGCAGTATTTT. V usage is TRBV11-2 and J usage is TRBJ2-3; no clear D. V was cut by 2 bases and J by 0 bases, with 6 bases left in between. This CDR3 has 14 amino acids. Germline V gene data show CDR1 as SGHAT and CDR2 as FQNNGV.

V is TRBV2 and J is TRBJ1-6; D might be TRBD1 (5 bases). CDR1 is SNHLY and CDR2 is FYNNEI in the germline V gene. The V end lost 8 bases, the J end lost 8 bases, and 16 bases lay between the germline ends. There are 14 residues in the CDR3. In DNA, the CDR3 is TGTGCCAGCGTGCTCGAGACAGCCGATTCACCCCTCCACTTT. It translates to CASVLETADSPLHF.

The V call is TRBV2, the J call TRBJ1-3; no reliable D call. CDR1 SNHLY and CDR2 FYNNEI come from the germline V gene. The CDR3 sequence is 15 residues long. V was trimmed by 5 bases and J by 0 bases, leaving 11 bases between them. This chain's CDR3 is CASSPQPSSGNTIYF. The CDR3 coding sequence is TGTGCCAGCAGTCCACAGCCCAGCTCTGGAAACACCATATATTTT.

The chain is built from TRBV2 and TRBJ2-5; TRBD2 agrees at 7 bases. Germline CDR1 reads SNHLY; CDR2 reads FYNNEI. The V gene end was trimmed by 5 bases and the J gene end by 4 bases; junction bases not matched to a gene: 4. The length of the CDR3 is 13 residues. As DNA, the CDR3 is TGTGCCAGCAGTTTAGCGGGTCTAGAGACCCAGTACTTC. It translates to CASSLAGLETQYF.

This chain links TRBV30 with TRBJ1-3, with TRBD1 as a possible D gene (6 bases). Germline V gives CDR1 GTSNPN, CDR2 SVGIG (reference sequence). CDR3 length: 14 residues. Trimming took off 2 bases at V and 5 bases at J, with 13 bases between the two ends. In nucleotides, the CDR3 is TGTGCCTGGAGTCTAACAGGGAGAAGAAACACCATATATTTT. Encoded protein: CAWSLTGRRNTIYF.

The chain joins TRBV6-1 to TRBJ1-4; possible D gene TRBD1, 5 bases. This CDR3 spans 15 amino acids. Between the trimmed V and J ends, which lost 1 base and 2 bases, there was a span of 8 bases. CDR1 is MNHNS and CDR2 is SASEGT in the germline V gene. The CDR3 spells CASSEEGRTNEKLFF. For the CDR3, the DNA is TGTGCCAGCAGTGAAGAGGGGAGGACTAATGAAAAACTGTTTTTT.

This rearrangement joins TRBV2 to TRBJ1-3, with 7 bases aligning to TRBD1. Trimming removed 6 bases from V and 0 bases from J; junction bases left unmatched: 8. CDR3 size: 16 residues. The germline gives CDR1 SNHLY, CDR2 FYNNEI. CDR3 sequence reads: CASRRTGASSGNTIYF. CDR3 coding DNA: TGTGCCAGCAGGAGAACAGGGGCGAGCTCTGGAAACACCATATATTTT. Full variable domain (remainder filled in from reference TRBV2 and TRBJ1-3): EPEVTQTPSHQVTQMGQEVILRCVPISNHLYFYWYRQILGQKVEFLVSFYNNEISEKSEIFDDQFSVERPDGSNFTLKIRSTKLEDSAMYFCASRRTGASSGNTIYFGEGSWLTVV.

This sequence joins TRBV19 and TRBJ1-2; D is uncertain. The CDR3 is 14 residues long. The V end was cut by 2 bases, the J end by 0 bases, with 7 bases between. CDR1 LNHDA and CDR2 SQIVND come from the germline V gene (reference sequence). CDR3 amino acids: CASSITDPNYGYTF. In DNA form, the CDR3 reads TGTGCCAGTAGTATAACAGACCCTAACTATGGCTACACCTTC.

This chain joins TRBV30 and TRBJ2-1; 9 nucleotides match TRBD1. Germline V gene data show CDR1 as GTSNPN and CDR2 as SVGIG (reference sequence). The J segment lost 7 bases and the V segment lost 5 bases, leaving 9 bases of the junction unmatched. The CDR3 spans 14 residues. As DNA, the CDR3 is TGTGCCTGGTCGGGGGACAGGGTGAGGAATGAGCAGTTCTTC. This encodes CAWSGDRVRNEQFF.

The CDR3: CASAIRTGGSQETQYF. CDR3 bases: TGTGCCAGCGCTATAAGGACAGGGGGCTCTCAAGAGACCCAGTACTTC. The chain carries TRBV18 and TRBJ2-5, with 11 bases identical to TRBD1. Trimming cost V 8 bases and J 2 bases; bases outside gene matches: 10. This CDR3 is built from 16 residues. CDR1 KGHSH and CDR2 LQKENI come from the germline V gene.

The chain couples TRBV27 to TRBJ2-3, with D possibly matching TRBD1 (6 bases). The V gene's germline CDR1 is MNHEY and CDR2 SMNVEV (reference sequence). Trimming took off 4 bases at V and 3 bases at J, with 14 bases between the two ends. The CDR3 length is 15 residues. This CDR3 reads CASSSIDRRTDTQYF. The CDR3 DNA reads TGTGCCAGCAGTTCGATCGACAGGCGTACAGATACGCAGTATTTT.

This clone has just one count. V gene TRBV5-1 combines with J gene TRBJ1-4, with 7 bases matching TRBD1. The CDR3 extends over 13 amino acids. V shed 4 bases and J 8 bases; nucleotides not matched to a gene: 5. Per germline, CDR1 SGHRS and CDR2 YFSETQ. CDR3 sequence reads: CASSTGDTEKLFF. CDR3 DNA sequence: TGCGCCAGCAGCACAGGGGACACGGAAAAACTGTTTTTT.

The V gene is TRBV15, the J gene TRBJ2-5; D uncertain. Gene TRBJ2-7 matches the end of the DNA better, so the J call may be wrong. The CDR3 consists of 14 residues. Germline loops: CDR1 LNHNV, CDR2 YYDKDF (reference sequence). The CDR3 region has the DNA TGTGCCACCAGCAGAGTGCCCCGGTCCTACGAGCAGTACTTC. Protein product: CATSRVPRSYEQYF.

The chain is built from TRBV9 and TRBJ2-5, with 8 bases identical to TRBD2. The CDR3 spans 16 residues. V shed 1 base, J shed 2 bases, and the junction held 7 bases outside the gene matches. CDR1 and CDR2 (germline): SGDLS, YYNGEE. CDR3 in amino acids: CASSVRSGGGQETQYF. CDR3 coding DNA: TGTGCCAGCAGCGTAAGGAGCGGGGGAGGGCAAGAGACCCAGTACTTC. The full variable domain, with the rest looked up from reference TRBV9 and TRBJ2-5, is DSGVTQTPKHLITATGQRVTLRCSPRSGDLSVYWYQQSLDQGLQFLIQYYNGEERAKGNILERFSAQQFPDLHSELNLSSLELGDSALYFCASSVRSGGGQETQYFGPGTRLLVL.

The chain recombines TRBV6-5 with TRBJ2-2; the D gene is possibly TRBD2 (5 bases). Deletions cut 2 bases from V and 7 bases from J, with 8 bases between. CDR1 and CDR2 from the germline V gene are MNHEY and SVGAGI. This CDR3 comprises 13 residues. The CDR3 DNA reads TGTGCCAGCAGTTACCTGGCGGGCGGGGAGCTGTTTTTT. This gives the protein CASSYLAGGELFF.

The chain uses TRBV11-1 and TRBJ2-1; 11 nucleotides match TRBD1. Trimming cost V 5 bases and J 6 bases; bases outside gene matches: 3. CDR1 and CDR2 (germline): SGHAT, FQDESV (reference sequence). The CDR3 covers 14 residues. DNA of the CDR3: TGTGCCAGCAGCCCAGGGACAGGGGGCAATGAGCAGTTCTTC. This gives the protein CASSPGTGGNEQFF.

The rearrangement links TRBV25-1 to TRBJ1-1; 8 nucleotides align to TRBD1. Germline V gene sequence: CDR1 MGHDK, CDR2 SYGVNS. The CDR3 has 15 residues. V lost 3 bases and J lost 7; bases outside the gene matches: 10. CDR3 amino acids: CASSDPTGGSFEAFF. The CDR3 region has the DNA TGTGCCAGCAGTGATCCCACAGGGGGATCCTTTGAAGCTTTCTTT.

This clone was seen ten or more times. J is TRBJ2-3 and V is TRBV6-4; 8 bases map to TRBD2. Germline CDR1 reads MRHNA; CDR2 reads SNTAGT. CDR3 size: 14 residues. The ends lost 3 bases at V and 3 bases at J; junction bases unmatched: 2. The CDR3 spells CASSEAGETDTQYF. DNA of the CDR3: TGTGCCAGCAGTGAAGCGGGAGAAACAGATACGCAGTATTTT.

The chain has TRBV5-1 and TRBJ1-1, with 8 nucleotides matching TRBD1. Germline V lookup: CDR1 SGHRS, CDR2 YFSETQ. V was pared by 1 base and J by 2 bases, with 7 bases of the junction left unmatched. This CDR3 contains 16 residues. The CDR3 region is CASSLYPGGINTEAFF. CDR3 coding DNA: TGCGCCAGCAGCTTGTATCCAGGGGGCATAAACACTGAAGCTTTCTTT. Complete variable domain (other parts from reference TRBV5-1 and TRBJ1-1): KAGVTQTPRYLIKTRGQQVTLSCSPISGHRSVSWYQQTPGQGLQFLFEYFSETQRNKGNFPGRFSGRQFSNSRSEMNVSTLELGDSALYLCASSLYPGGINTEAFFGQGTRLTVV.

The chain couples TRBV10-1 to TRBJ2-5; D not certain. V was cut by 7 bases and J by 1 base, with 7 bases left in between. CDR3 length: 12 residues. Germline CDR1 and CDR2: WNHNN and SYGVQD (reference sequence). The CDR3 spells CASIVAQETQYF. The CDR3, as DNA: TGCGCCAGCATCGTAGCCCAAGAGACCCAGTACTTC.